This T cell receptor (beta chain) was sequenced during a study of T cell repertoires in cytomegalovirus infection. Study background: A matching HLA type, together with CMV infection, was signaled by public TCR beta signatures.

TCRdb reanalysed the reads using MiXCR and keeps one entry per CDR3 protein. The data contain 400,000 or so distinct CDR3 sequences, approximately 30% of them singletons. Study findings and constraints: HLA-C-restricted CMV-specific TCR beta clonotypes were dominant in the ex vivo response.

In the case of this clonotype: The antigen is not known.

Germline V gene lookup returns CDR1 SGHAT and CDR2 FQNNGV. CDR3 length: 15 amino acids. Trimming cost V 3 bases and J 4 bases; bases outside gene matches: 4. The chain carries TRBV11-2 and TRBJ1-4, with 8 positions matching TRBD1. The receptor's source is a human donor in good health (CMV status not recorded). Some clones in this sample may be carry-over from other donors' samples. The specimen was PBMCs. The CDR3 bases are TGTGCCAGCAGCTTCCGACAGGGGTTTAATGAAAAACTGTTTTTT. It is translated as CASSFRQGFNEKLFF.